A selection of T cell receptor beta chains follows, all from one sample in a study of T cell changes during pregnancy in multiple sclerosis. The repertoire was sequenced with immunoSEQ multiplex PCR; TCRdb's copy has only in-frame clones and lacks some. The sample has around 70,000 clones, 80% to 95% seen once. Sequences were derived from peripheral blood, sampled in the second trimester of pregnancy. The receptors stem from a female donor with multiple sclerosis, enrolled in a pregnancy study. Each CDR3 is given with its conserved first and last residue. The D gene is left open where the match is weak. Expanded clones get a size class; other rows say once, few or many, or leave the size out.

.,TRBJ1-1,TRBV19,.,CASSIVFGETEAFF,TGTGCCAGTAGTATAGTTTTTGGTGAGACTGAAGCTTTCTTT
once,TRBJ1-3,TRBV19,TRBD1,CASSVGQAGRNTIYF,TGTGCCAGTAGTGTTGGACAGGCTGGCCGAAACACCATATATTTT
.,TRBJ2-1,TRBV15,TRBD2,CATSKGGEGSNEQFF,TGTGCCACCAGCAAGGGAGGGGAGGGAAGCAATGAGCAGTTCTTC
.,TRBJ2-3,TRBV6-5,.,CASSYLGGGTDTQYF,TGTGCCAGCAGTTACTTAGGAGGGGGCACAGATACGCAGTATTTT
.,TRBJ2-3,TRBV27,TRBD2,CASSLGAGGSTDTQYF,TGTGCCAGCAGTTTAGGAGCGGGAGGGAGCACAGATACGCAGTATTTT
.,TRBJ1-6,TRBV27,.,CASSLSGEFSPLHF,TGTGCCAGCAGTTTGTCAGGGGAGTTTTCACCCCTCCACTTT
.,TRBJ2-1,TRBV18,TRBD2,CASSPPSGGGYNEQFF,TGTGCCAGCTCACCACCCAGCGGGGGGGGCTACAATGAGCAGTTCTTC
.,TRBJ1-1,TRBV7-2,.,CASSLGVRHSNTEAFF,TGTGCCAGCAGCTTGGGAGTACGACACTCGAACACTGAAGCTTTCTTT
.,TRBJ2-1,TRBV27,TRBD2,CASSFGGGSYNEQFF,TGTGCCAGCAGTTTCGGCGGGGGGTCCTACAATGAGCAGTTCTTC
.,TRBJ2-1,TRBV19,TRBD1,CASSITGRGRLDEQFF,TGTGCCAGTAGTATCACGGGCAGGGGGAGATTGGATGAGCAGTTCTTC
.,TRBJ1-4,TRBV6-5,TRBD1,CASRWTGGNEKLFF,TGTGCCAGCAGGTGGACAGGGGGAAACGAAAAACTGTTTTTT
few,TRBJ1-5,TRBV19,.,CASSGGQPQHF,TGTGCCAGTAGTGGAGGACAGCCCCAGCATTTT
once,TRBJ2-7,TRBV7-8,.,CASSPRLGSSYEQYF,TGTGCCAGCAGCCCGCGACTAGGAAGCTCCTACGAGCAGTACTTC
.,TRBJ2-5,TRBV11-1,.,CASSPPGVSSQETQYF,TGTGCCAGCAGCCCTCCCGGAGTTTCTAGCCAAGAGACCCAGTACTTC
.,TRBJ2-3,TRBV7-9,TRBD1,CASSLGDRSTDTQYF,TGTGCCAGCAGCTTAGGGGACAGAAGCACAGATACGCAGTATTTT
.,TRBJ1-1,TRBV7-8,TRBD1,CASSLSGGILLAEAFF,TGTGCCAGCAGCTTATCAGGGGGCATTTTGTTGGCTGAAGCTTTCTTT
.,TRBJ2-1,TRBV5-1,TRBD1,CASSWGQQIFYNEQFF,TGCGCCAGCAGCTGGGGACAGCAAATCTTTTACAATGAGCAGTTCTTC
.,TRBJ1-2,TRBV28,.,CASSLPDRDIKGYTF,TGTGCCAGCAGTTTACCCGACCGGGACATAAAAGGCTACACCTTC
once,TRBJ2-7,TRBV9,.,CASSVVGDTGYEQYF,TGTGCCAGCAGCGTAGTTGGGGACACGGGCTACGAGCAGTACTTC
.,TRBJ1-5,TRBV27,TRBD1,CASRKGGTDYQPQHF,TGTGCCAGCAGAAAGGGTGGGACAGACTATCAGCCCCAGCATTTT
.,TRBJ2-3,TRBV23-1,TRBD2,CASSRPGLAPFTDTQYF,TGCGCCAGCAGTCGACCGGGACTAGCGCCTTTCACAGATACGCAGTATTTT
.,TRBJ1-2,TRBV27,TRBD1,CASSLTGDGYTF,TGTGCCAGCAGTCTGACAGGGGACGGCTACACCTTC
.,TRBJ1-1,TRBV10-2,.,CASSTQGLGTEAFF,TGCGCCAGCAGCACCCAGGGGCTGGGCACTGAAGCTTTCTTT
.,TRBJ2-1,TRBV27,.,CASSLIEAGSPYDEQFF,TGTGCCAGCAGTTTAATAGAGGCGGGATCGCCCTACGATGAGCAGTTCTTC
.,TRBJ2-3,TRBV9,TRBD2,CASSVASGRVTDTQYF,TGTGCCAGCAGCGTAGCCAGCGGGAGGGTAACAGATACGCAGTATTTT
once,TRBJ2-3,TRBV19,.,CASSLSTDTQYF,TGTGCCAGTAGCCTCAGCACAGATACGCAGTATTTT
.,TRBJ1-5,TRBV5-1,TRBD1,CASSSTGRGDQPQHF,TGCGCCAGCAGCTCGACAGGGAGAGGCGATCAGCCCCAGCATTTT
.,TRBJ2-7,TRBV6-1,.,CASGDRAYEQYF,TGTGCCAGCGGAGACAGAGCCTACGAGCAGTACTTC
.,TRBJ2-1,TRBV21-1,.,CASSLSESSYNEQFF,TGTGCCAGCAGTTTGTCGGAGAGCTCCTACAATGAGCAGTTCTTC
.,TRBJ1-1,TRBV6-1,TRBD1,CASSGQGEAFF,TGTGCCAGCAGTGGACAGGGTGAAGCTTTCTTT
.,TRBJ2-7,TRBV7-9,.,CASSLAVAVAYEQYF,TGTGCCAGCAGCTTAGCAGTAGCGGTTGCCTACGAGCAGTACTTC
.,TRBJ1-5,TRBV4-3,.,CASSQTPTVSNQPQHF,TGCGCCAGCAGCCAGACCCCGACAGTTAGCAATCAGCCCCAGCATTTT
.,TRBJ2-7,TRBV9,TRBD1,CASSVGQGVSSEQYF,TGTGCCAGCAGCGTGGGACAGGGAGTTTCCTCCGAGCAGTACTTC
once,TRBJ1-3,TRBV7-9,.,CASSSYDSSGISSGNTIYF,TGTGCCAGCAGCTCATATGACAGCAGTGGGATATCCTCTGGAAACACCATATATTTT
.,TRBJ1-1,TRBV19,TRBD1,CASSIATGEESTEAFF,TGTGCCAGTAGTATTGCGACAGGGGAGGAGAGCACTGAAGCTTTCTTT
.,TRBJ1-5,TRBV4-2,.,CASSQDSQGNNQPQHF,TGTGCCAGCAGCCAAGATTCCCAGGGAAACAATCAGCCCCAGCATTTT
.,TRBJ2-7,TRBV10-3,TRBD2,CAIRPAGAGEQYF,TGTGCCATCAGGCCAGCGGGGGCCGGCGAGCAGTACTTC
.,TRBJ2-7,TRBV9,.,CASSAPPGTKKYEQYF,TGTGCCAGCAGCGCCCCCCCGGGGACAAAAAAGTACGAGCAGTACTTC
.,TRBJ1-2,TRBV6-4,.,CASSDPQYGYTF,TGTGCCAGCAGTGACCCCCAGTATGGCTACACCTTC
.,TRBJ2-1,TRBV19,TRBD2,CASSILRTSGNYNEQFF,TGTGCCAGTAGTATATTGCGGACTAGCGGGAATTACAATGAGCAGTTCTTC